This TCR beta chain was sequenced during a study of monozygotic twins with inflammatory bowel disease. Study observations and caveats: TCRbeta diversity (inverse Simpson) was lower in IBD patients than in healthy co-twins.

Template switching added UMIs carrying a 6-nucleotide sample barcode. TCRdb reworked the 5' RACE reads into one entry per CDR3 protein, no DNA. This table holds some 450,000 distinct CDR3 sequences. In germline, CDR1 is SGHRS, CDR2 YFSETQ. There are 12 residues in the CDR3. A remark on this clonotype: Its matching antigen is unknown.

The receptor was derived from a human donor with ulcerative colitis or Crohn's disease, or a healthy co-twin of an affected twin (not recorded which). The gene calls are TRBV5-1 and TRBJ2-7. Material for sequencing was blood. The chain's CDR3 is CASSLTTYEQNF.